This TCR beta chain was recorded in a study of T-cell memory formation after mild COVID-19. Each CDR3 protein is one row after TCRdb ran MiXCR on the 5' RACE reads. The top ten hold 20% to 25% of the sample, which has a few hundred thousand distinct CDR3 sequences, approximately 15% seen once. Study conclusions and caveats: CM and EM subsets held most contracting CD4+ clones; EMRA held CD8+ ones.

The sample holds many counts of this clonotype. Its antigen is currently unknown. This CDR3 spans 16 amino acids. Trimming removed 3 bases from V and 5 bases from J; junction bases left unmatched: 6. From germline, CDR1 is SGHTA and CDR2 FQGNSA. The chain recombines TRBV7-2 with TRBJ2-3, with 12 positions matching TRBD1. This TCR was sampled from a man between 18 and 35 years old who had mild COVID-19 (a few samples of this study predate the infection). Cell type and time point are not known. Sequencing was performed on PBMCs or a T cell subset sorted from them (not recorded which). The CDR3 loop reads CASSLYRDRGQDTQYF. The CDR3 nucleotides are TGTGCCAGCAGCTTGTACCGGGACAGGGGGCAAGATACGCAGTATTTT. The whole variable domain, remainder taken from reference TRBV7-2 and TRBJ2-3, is GAGVSQSPSNKVTEKGKDVELRCDPISGHTALYWYRQSLGQGLEFLIYFQGNSAPDKSGLPSDRFSAERTGGSVSTLTIQRTQQEDSAVYLCASSLYRDRGQDTQYFGPGTRLTVL.